The sequence of this T cell receptor (beta chain) was determined in a study of human T cells and chemical hapten exposure (dated by TCRdb to about 2021). Regarding the complete study: For sensitization, 2% DPC in acetone was applied to a 2 cm by 2 cm area of upper inner arm skin. Libraries were combined into a pool for sequencing, and differences in TCR yield between samples came mainly from small differences in library volumes within the pool. The study tracked peripheral blood TCR repertoire changes in vivo during primary and secondary sensitization to the hapten diphenylcyclopropenone (DPC) in alopecia patients. Alopecia areata with under or over 50% scalp involvement, alopecia totalis and alopecia universalis were represented in the patient cohort, which was mostly female. For TCR sequencing, blood came from 25 to 35 alopecia patients at anywhere from one to four time points (pre-sensitization, 2, 6 and 24 weeks). Patients additionally received weekly therapeutic DPC doses to the scalp throughout the roughly 25-week study period. Patch testing on the upper back used Finn chambers containing 0.01% DPC, with scoring done after 6 days according to International Contact Dermatitis Research Group standards. Blood was sampled from patients pre-sensitization (week 0) and at 2, 6 and about 24 weeks after DPC sensitization.

Based on the germline V gene (reference sequence), the CDR1 and CDR2 sequences are GTSNPN and SVGIG. Inclusive of the bounding cysteine and phenylalanine, the CDR3 is 16 residues long. CDR3 DNA is the only sequence kept; it has 48 bases, read in frame from the first base. For this chain, trimming is 3 bases at the V end and 4 bases at the J end, and the number of junction bases without a gene match is 7. The method was RACE. For sequencing, a NextSeq 500 was employed. During library preparation, unique molecular identifiers were attached to individual cDNA molecules so that TCRs could be counted quantitatively and reproducibly. For every blood RNA sample, sequencing covered both the TCR alpha and TCR beta chains. Regarding the original processing steps: Samples had a median of about 90,000 TCRs, with a range from about 23,224 to 750,000. V, J and CDR3 annotation of the TCR reads was performed with the Decombinator software suite. For PS versus PT1 abundance plots, all samples were subsampled to the same number of TCRs (28,000). TCRs were defined as expanded if absent before sensitization and observed at least eight times at the 2-week time point. The raw public reads went through TCRdb reprocessing: fastp at Q25, MiXCR clone calling, in-frame beta chains kept. Every distinct CDR3 protein forms one entry, paired with its most common genes and DNA. V and J calls and clone size were set by TCRdb, not the authors. The sample contains 300,000 to 450,000 distinct CDR3 sequences, roughly 5% of them found a single time. The ten largest account for 2.5% to 3% of the sample.

This clonotype came up a few times. The specificity of this receptor is unknown. Per-nucleotide qualities are absent, and no much larger clonotype sits a single base away. General conclusions and limits of the study: Compared with pre-sensitization or healthy control sets, expanded TCRs formed significantly more large CDR3 similarity clusters, which is consistent with antigen-driven responses. Patch test score correlated positively with the number of PT1 expanded TCRs, reaching significance at thresholds 8, 16 and 32 but not at 4. DPC sensitization did not change the number of TCRs with a frequency above 1 in 1000, and there was no evidence of changes in global repertoire structure. After repeated subsampling, the strength of the expansion versus patch-test correlation and the threshold at which it became significant changed. Because every patient had alopecia, a presumed autoimmune disease, the patients' immune response might differ from that of healthy individuals.

The sample's time point label is to be understood as: pre-sensitization, week 0. What this sample's treatment or condition label stands for: therapeutic diphenylcyclopropenone sensitization with weekly scalp DPC. Blood at each patch-test visit was drawn before the patch test was applied. Patients were eligible if aged 18 to 70, diagnosed with alopecia and judged suitable for DPC therapy, and pregnant patients were excluded. Total RNA was extracted from unfractionated whole blood that had been collected in Tempus Blood RNA tubes. This material consisted of whole blood, taken in connection with sensitization to the hapten diphenylcyclopropenone (DPC). The TCR originated in a woman in her forties or fifties with alopecia areata. Some clones in this sample may be carry-over from other donors' samples. The V and J segments used are TRBV30 and TRBJ2-1, with 12 middle bases fitting TRBD2. The CDR3 loop reads CAWSPGLAGGYNEQFF. The bases read TGTGCCTGGAGCCCGGGGCTAGCGGGAGGGTACAATGAGCAGTTCTTC.